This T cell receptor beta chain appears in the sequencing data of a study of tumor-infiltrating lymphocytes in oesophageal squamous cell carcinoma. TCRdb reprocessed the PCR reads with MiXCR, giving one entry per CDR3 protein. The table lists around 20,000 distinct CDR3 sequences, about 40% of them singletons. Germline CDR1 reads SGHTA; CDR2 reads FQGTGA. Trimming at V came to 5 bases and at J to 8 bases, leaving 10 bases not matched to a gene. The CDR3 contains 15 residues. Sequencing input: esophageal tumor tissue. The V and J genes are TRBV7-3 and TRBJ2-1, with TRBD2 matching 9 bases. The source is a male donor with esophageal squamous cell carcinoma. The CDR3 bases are TGTGCCAGCAGCCTAAGCGGGAGGTATAAGGATGAGCAGTTCTTC. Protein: CASSLSGRYKDEQFF.